Listed here are 28 T cell receptor beta chains from one sample, sequenced in a study of blood T cell repertoires in COVID-19 (dated by TCRdb to the early 2020s). Libraries were made using the immunoSEQ multiplex PCR assay. Imported from immuneACCESS, the table was reduced by TCRdb to in-frame sequences with V and J called. These copies leave out some clones; in studies compared against another copy, an unresolved V gene accounts for under half, and the cause of the remainder is not known. The sample table contains about 190,000 clones; only one count was recorded for 86% of them. The ten largest clones capture 4.5% to 7% of the sample. The sequenced sample was PBMCs or T cells enriched from blood (not recorded which). These receptors came from a man aged 40-55 years with acute COVID-19.

The rearrangement joins TRBV24-1 to TRBJ2-1, with D possibly matching TRBD1 (5 bases). V lost 9 bases and J lost 7, with 9 bases in between. This CDR3 contains 11 residues. CDR1 and CDR2 from the germline V gene are KGHDR and SFDVKD. The CDR3, as DNA: TGTGCCACCGCCAGGGTTAATGAGCAGTTCTTC. Translated: CATARVNEQFF.

The chain links TRBV5-1 to TRBJ2-2, with D tentatively TRBD2 (6 bases). Between the trimmed V and J ends, which lost 4 bases and 5 bases, there was a span of 12 bases. Germline V gene data show CDR1 as SGHRS and CDR2 as YFSETQ. The CDR3 spans 14 residues. CDR3 bases: TGCGCCAGCAGCGGCGGGATAGGGACCGGGGAGCTGTTTTTT. This translates into CASSGGIGTGELFF. The whole variable domain, remainder taken from reference TRBV5-1 and TRBJ2-2, is KAGVTQTPRYLIKTRGQQVTLSCSPISGHRSVSWYQQTPGQGLQFLFEYFSETQRNKGNFPGRFSGRQFSNSRSEMNVSTLELGDSALYLCASSGGIGTGELFFGEGSRLTVL.

J is TRBJ1-5 and V is TRBV7-9; D remains unclear. Between the trimmed V and J ends, which lost 5 bases and 3 bases, there was a span of 11 bases. CDR1 and CDR2 from the germline V gene are SEHNR and FQNEAQ (reference sequence). The CDR3 runs 14 residues. The CDR3 bases are TGTGCCAGCAGCCCCGGGATTCTCAATCAGCCCCAGCATTTT. It codes for CASSPGILNQPQHF.

The rearrangement links TRBV28 to TRBJ2-3; TRBD2 matches at 9 bases. Per the germline V gene, CDR1 is MDHEN and CDR2 is SYDVKM. Losses at the gene ends were 3 bases for V and 4 bases for J; bases not matched to a gene: 11. This CDR3 is 17 amino acids long. DNA of the CDR3: TGTGCCAGCAGTTTTTGGGATGCGGGAGGGCCCGCAGATACGCAGTATTTT. It yields the protein CASSFWDAGGPADTQYF.

The chain carries TRBV19 and TRBJ1-6; 7 bases match TRBD1. Germline V gene data show CDR1 as LNHDA and CDR2 as SQIVND (reference sequence). The V and J ends lost 11 bases and 5 bases, in that order; junction bases with no gene match: 6. This CDR3 is built from 13 residues. The CDR3 region has the DNA TGTGCCTCCCGGGACAGAGATAATTCACCCCTCCACTTT. This sequence encodes CASRDRDNSPLHF.

This clone was seen just once. This chain uses TRBV7-2 with TRBJ1-5; 10 positions agree with TRBD1. The CDR3 spans 15 residues. With V trimmed by 5 bases and J by 1 base, 2 bases remained unmatched. Germline CDR1 is SGHTA and CDR2 is FQGNSA. CDR3 in amino acids: CASSMDRGSNQPQHF. The CDR3 DNA reads TGTGCCAGCAGCATGGACAGGGGGAGCAATCAGCCCCAGCATTTT.

This clone occurred once. The chain uses TRBV19 and TRBJ1-2; D is ambiguous. The V gene's germline CDR1 is LNHDA and CDR2 SQIVND (reference sequence). Trimming left V 0 bases short and J 3 bases short, with 11 bases between. There are 15 residues in the CDR3. The CDR3, as DNA: TGTGCCAGTAGTATAGATCGTCGGTTGCACTATGGCTACACCTTC. It codes for CASSIDRRLHYGYTF.

The CDR3 here is CAWRTRGTQYF. The CDR3 DNA is TGTGCCTGGAGAACCCGGGGGACCCAGTACTTC. The genes are TRBV30 and TRBJ2-5; D possibly corresponds to TRBD2 (5 bases). Trimming left V 3 bases short and J 7 bases short, with 9 bases between. The CDR3 is 11 residues long. Germline-derived CDR1 and CDR2 are GTSNPN and SVGIG (reference sequence).

The CDR3 coding sequence is TGTGCCAGCAGCTTAACGGCATTTCCCGAGAGAGGAGAAAATGAGCAGTTCTTC. This codes for CASSLTAFPERGENEQFF. The V and J genes are TRBV7-3 and TRBJ2-1; D is unclear. Germline V gives CDR1 SGHTA, CDR2 FQGTGA. V lost 0 bases and J lost 7, with 22 bases in between. There are 18 residues in the CDR3.

The chain joins TRBV6-5 to TRBJ2-5, with a weak D call TRBD2 (5 bases). Germline V CDR1 and CDR2: MNHEY, SVGAGI. This CDR3 has 12 amino acids. Trimming left V 3 bases short and J 5 bases short, with 7 bases between. The CDR3 coding sequence is TGTGCCAGCAGTTATCAGCGGGAGACCCAGTACTTC. This codes for CASSYQRETQYF.

The chain employs TRBV12-3 or TRBV12-4 and TRBJ1-4; no firm D call. V was shortened by 10 bases and J by 0 bases, with 6 bases between the two germline ends. CDR3 length equals 12 residues. CDR3 sequence: CAIQSTNEKLFF. CDR3 nucleotide sequence: TGTGCCATCCAGTCAACTAATGAAAAACTGTTTTTT.

The chain has TRBV19 and TRBJ2-7; D possibly corresponds to TRBD1 (5 bases). CDR3 size: 15 residues. CDR1 and CDR2 from the germline V gene are LNHDA and SQIVND (reference sequence). The germline V and J ends were trimmed by 7 bases and 0 bases, with 16 bases remaining between them. CDR3 nucleotides: TGTGCCAGTACCCCGGCAGCCCAGGGCTCCTACGAGCAGTACTTC. This gives the protein CASTPAAQGSYEQYF.

The chain couples TRBV7-3 to TRBJ2-3, with 7 bases fitting TRBD2. Trimming removed 5 bases from V and 6 bases from J; junction bases left unmatched: 14. Germline V lookup: CDR1 SGHTA, CDR2 FQGTGA. There are 16 residues in the CDR3. The CDR3: CASSPQAGQLVDTQYF. CDR3 nucleotide sequence: TGTGCCAGCAGCCCCCAAGCGGGGCAGCTGGTGGATACGCAGTATTTT.

The gene calls are TRBV6-5 and TRBJ2-7; D is perhaps TRBD2 (5 bases). Trimming took off 2 bases at V and 7 bases at J, with 9 bases between the two ends. Germline V gives CDR1 MNHEY, CDR2 SVGAGI. This CDR3 is 12 amino acids long. The CDR3 nucleotides read TGTGCCAGCAGTTACGCGGGCGGTGAGCAGTACTTC. As protein: CASSYAGGEQYF.

The V gene is TRBV28, the J gene TRBJ1-6, with D possibly being TRBD1 (5 bases). The germline CDR1 and CDR2 sequences are MDHEN and SYDVKM. The CDR3 has 17 residues. Trimming pared 6 bases from V and 0 bases from J, leaving 15 bases between. The CDR3 reads CASRTRGLSSYNSPLHF. CDR3 nucleotide sequence: TGTGCCAGCAGGACCCGGGGGTTGAGCTCCTATAATTCACCCCTCCACTTT.

The genes are TRBV9 and TRBJ1-5; D remains ambiguous. CDR3 length: 15 amino acids. V dropped 0 bases and J dropped 0 bases, with 7 bases sitting between them. Germline CDR1 reads SGDLS; CDR2 reads YYNGEE. As DNA, the CDR3 is TGTGCCAGCAGCGTAGGACATTCTAGCAATCAGCCCCAGCATTTT. Protein product: CASSVGHSSNQPQHF.

The chain uses TRBV3-1 (or the pseudogene TRBV3-2) and TRBJ2-3, with TRBD2 matching over 10 bases. The CDR3 length is 16 residues. Germline CDR1 reads LGHDT; CDR2 reads YNNKEL (reference sequence). V dropped 4 bases and J dropped 4; count of bases not matched to a gene: 8. Here the CDR3 DNA reads TGTGCCAGCAGCCGCCTCCCAGCGGGAGGGCCAGATACGCAGTATTTT. Its translation: CASSRLPAGGPDTQYF.

The chain employs TRBV5-1 and TRBJ2-4; 9 bases match TRBD2. V lost 6 bases and J lost 6; bases outside the gene matches: 7. CDR1 and CDR2 (germline): SGHRS, YFSETQ. The CDR3 runs 14 residues. The CDR3 DNA reads as TGCGCCAGCACCACGACTAGCGGTACAAACATTCAGTACTTC. It is translated as CASTTTSGTNIQYF.

The CDR3 DNA reads as TGCGCCAGCAGCGGGACAGGGGCGGCGAACACTGAAGCTTTCTTT. It translates to CASSGTGAANTEAFF. V gene TRBV5-1 combines with J gene TRBJ1-1; the match to TRBD1 covers 10 bases. The trim removed 4 bases at V and 1 base at J, leaving 4 bases unmatched. Per the germline V gene, CDR1 is SGHRS and CDR2 is YFSETQ. The CDR3 is made up of 15 amino acids.

V and J are TRBV6-5 and TRBJ1-1; 10 nucleotides line up with TRBD1. Germline loops: CDR1 MNHEY, CDR2 SVGAGI. The CDR3 has 15 residues. The J segment lost 5 bases and the V segment lost 2 bases, leaving 5 bases of the junction unmatched. The CDR3 region is CASSYPGTGDTEAFF. The CDR3 DNA is TGTGCCAGCAGTTACCCCGGGACAGGGGATACTGAAGCTTTCTTT.

This chain joins TRBV12-2 and TRBJ1-2. TRBV12-2 is tagged as a pseudogene. This CDR3 has 13 residues. CDR3 loop: CASRFRGGYGYTF. The DNA of the CDR3 is TGTGCAAGTCGCTTCCGGGGGGGCTATGGCTACACCTTC.

The V and J genes are TRBV6-5 and TRBJ2-1; D might be TRBD2 (6 bases). Trimming took 1 base from V and 7 from J, leaving 14 bases between them. There are 15 residues in the CDR3. Germline V CDR1 and CDR2: MNHEY, SVGAGI. The CDR3 region has the DNA TGTGCCAGCAGTTACTTATCCGGGAGAGGGAATGAGCAGTTCTTC. Amino acid sequence: CASSYLSGRGNEQFF.

The rearrangement joins TRBV5-4 to TRBJ2-1; 14 nucleotides align to TRBD2. The junction had 4 bases not matched to a gene; V was cut back by 4 bases and J by 4 bases. The CDR3 loop spans 16 amino acids. Germline values: CDR1 SGHNT, CDR2 YYREEE (reference sequence). Here the CDR3 reads CASSAGLAGAYNEQFF. The DNA for the CDR3 is TGTGCCAGCAGCGCGGGACTAGCGGGGGCATACAATGAGCAGTTCTTC.

The chain uses TRBV29-1 and TRBJ2-3; 11 nucleotides line up with TRBD2. J gave up 6 bases and V 0 bases, and 8 bases lay outside the gene matches. The CDR3 is 16 residues long. Germline-derived CDR1 and CDR2 are SQVTM and ANQGSEA. The CDR3 coding sequence is TGCAGCGTTGAAGATTCGGCTAGCGGGAGGTTGGATACGCAGTATTTT. Translation: CSVEDSASGRLDTQYF.

The chain links TRBV18 to TRBJ2-1; TRBD2 matches 8 bases. The germline CDR1 and CDR2 sequences are KGHSH and LQKENI. Trimming cost V 0 bases and J 5 bases; bases outside gene matches: 9. The CDR3 is made up of 17 amino acids. The chain's CDR3 is CASSPPNGLAGDNEQFF. Written as DNA, the CDR3 is TGTGCCAGCTCACCACCGAATGGTCTAGCGGGTGACAATGAGCAGTTCTTC.

J is TRBJ2-5 and V is TRBV24-1; 7 nucleotides line up with TRBD2. V shed 6 bases, J shed 5 bases, and the junction held 11 bases outside the gene matches. CDR1 is KGHDR, CDR2 SFDVKD, per germline. The CDR3 is made up of 15 amino acids. The CDR3 protein is CATSNMLGGLETQYF. CDR3 nucleotide sequence: TGTGCCACCAGTAACATGTTGGGAGGGCTGGAGACCCAGTACTTC.

The V call is TRBV28, the J call TRBJ2-1, with TRBD2 identical over 12 bases. Germline values: CDR1 MDHEN, CDR2 SYDVKM. The CDR3 has 22 residues. With V trimmed by 5 bases and J by 4 bases, 24 bases remained unmatched. CDR3 sequence reads: CASSPWTSGELGGAKFYNEQFF. CDR3 sequence (DNA): TGTGCCAGCAGTCCATGGACTAGCGGGGAATTAGGGGGGGCAAAATTTTACAATGAGCAGTTCTTC.

This clone was picked up a small number of times. The rearrangement uses TRBV15 and TRBJ2-7, with D possibly matching TRBD2 (5 bases). This CDR3 has 14 amino acids. Germline CDR1 and CDR2: LNHNV and YYDKDF (reference sequence). Trimming removed 0 bases at V and 2 bases at J, with 8 bases between. DNA for the CDR3: TGTGCCACCAGCAGAGATCTAGCCGCCTACGAGCAGTACTTC. Translated: CATSRDLAAYEQYF.